Listed here are 18 T cell receptor beta chains from one sample, sequenced in a study of shared clonotypes between healthy human individuals. Profiled with immunoSEQ multiplex PCR; TCRdb holds only in-frame clones, not every one. The sample contains around 2.1 million clones, just over 90% of which appear only once. Terminally differentiated effector memory CD45RA+ cells were left out of the naive CD8 fraction, which was CD45RO-negative and positively selected for CCR7. Specimen: naive CD8+ T cells from PBMCs. The receptors were gathered from a man aged 18 to 29 in good health. Some clones in this sample may be carry-over from other donors' samples.

The rearrangement uses TRBV7-6 and TRBJ2-7; TRBD2 matches 9 bases. This CDR3 has 20 amino acids. The V gene's germline CDR1 is SGHVS and CDR2 FNYEAQ. The V and J ends lost 1 base and 1 base, in that order; junction bases with no gene match: 17. CDR3 in DNA: TGTGCCAGCAGCTTAGTTTCCAGCGGGGGGATAGAGTCCCTTTCCTACGAGCAGTACTTC. It specifies CASSLVSSGGIESLSYEQYF.

V is TRBV5-6 and J is TRBJ1-5; TRBD1 is a possible D gene (6 bases). V lost 0 bases, J lost 0 bases, and 10 bases lay in between. From germline, CDR1 is SGHDT and CDR2 YYEEEE. The CDR3 totals 16 residues. CDR3 amino acids: CASSLAGHSSNQPQHF. CDR3 DNA sequence: TGTGCCAGCAGCTTGGCGGGACATAGTAGCAATCAGCCCCAGCATTTT.

This clone was detected once. V usage is TRBV13 and J usage is TRBJ1-5; D is unresolved. The CDR3 spans 13 residues. Germline CDR1 PRHDT, CDR2 FYEKMQ (reference sequence). Deletions cut 0 bases from V and 9 bases from J, with 9 bases between. CDR3 coding DNA: TGTGCCAGCAGCTTAGGAGCCTCGGGGCCCCAGCATTTT. Its translation: CASSLGASGPQHF.

The rearrangement uses TRBV4-1 and TRBJ2-1; TRBD2 matches 7 bases. V lost 0 bases, J lost 4 bases, and 15 bases stayed unmatched. The germline V gene has CDR1 MGHRA and CDR2 YSYEKL. The CDR3 has 19 amino acids. In DNA form, the CDR3 reads TGCGCCAGCAGCCAAGATAGCTTGGCGGGAGTACTAGGATACAATGAGCAGTTCTTC. Translating gives CASSQDSLAGVLGYNEQFF.

The chain joins TRBV6-5 to TRBJ2-1; tentatively, D is TRBD1 or TRBD2 (5 bases each). This CDR3 has 14 residues. The V and J ends lost 3 bases and 7 bases respectively, with 13 bases between them. Per germline, CDR1 MNHEY and CDR2 SVGAGI. CDR3 DNA: TGTGCCAGCAGTTATTTTTTGGGGGAAAATGAGCAGTTCTTC. The encoded protein is CASSYFLGENEQFF.

The chain couples TRBV27 to TRBJ2-7, with 8 nucleotides matching TRBD1. This CDR3 comprises 13 residues. J gave up 3 bases and V 3 bases, and 1 base lay outside the gene matches. Germline CDR1 and CDR2: MNHEY and SMNVEV (reference sequence). As DNA, the CDR3 is TGTGCCAGCAGTTTGACAGGGGTCTACGAGCAGTACTTC. Encoded protein: CASSLTGVYEQYF.

The chain employs TRBV11-2 and TRBJ2-7, with D maybe TRBD1 (5 bases). Germline CDR1 and CDR2: SGHAT and FQNNGV. The CDR3 runs 15 residues. The ends were cut back, 3 bases at V and 1 base at J, with 13 bases in the middle. This chain's CDR3 is CASSLGKGLSYEQYF. In DNA, the CDR3 is TGTGCCAGCAGCTTGGGGAAGGGGTTGTCCTACGAGCAGTACTTC.

The rearrangement joins TRBV15 to TRBJ1-5, with 10 bases lining up with TRBD1. The CDR3 extends over 16 amino acids. After removal of 6 bases from V and 4 bases from J, the junction contained 9 bases not matched to a gene. The germline CDR1 and CDR2 sequences are LNHNV and YYDKDF (reference sequence). CDR3 DNA: TGTGCCACCAGTCGCTCTTGGGGACAGGGGAATCAGCCCCAGCATTTT. Encoded protein: CATSRSWGQGNQPQHF. Combining the CDR3 with reference TRBV15 and TRBJ1-5 gives the whole variable domain DAMVIQNPRYQVTQFGKPVTLSCSQTLNHNVMYWYQQKSSQAPKLLFHYYDKDFNNEADTPDNFQSRRPNTSFCFLDIRSPGLGDTAMYLCATSRSWGQGNQPQHFGDGTRLSIL.

This sequence joins TRBV27 and TRBJ2-1; 7 bases match TRBD1. The CDR3 consists of 16 residues. Germline CDR1 is MNHEY and CDR2 is SMNVEV (reference sequence). With 6 bases clipped from V and 9 bases from J, the junction kept 17 bases outside the gene matches. The CDR3 sequence is CASRAGGVYTSGEQFF. CDR3 bases: TGTGCCAGCAGAGCAGGGGGAGTTTACACGTCGGGTGAGCAGTTCTTC.

The chain uses TRBV5-6 and TRBJ1-4; D unresolved. Germline V gives CDR1 SGHDT, CDR2 YYEEEE. With 2 bases removed from V and 7 bases from J, the gap between germline ends came to 12 bases. CDR3 length equals 14 residues. The DNA for the CDR3 is TGTGCCAGCAGCTTAACCGCACAGTTTGAAAAACTGTTTTTT. It specifies CASSLTAQFEKLFF. Supplemented by reference TRBV5-6 and TRBJ1-4, the full variable domain reads DAGVTQSPTHLIKTRGQQVTLRCSPKSGHDTVSWYQQALGQGPQFIFQYYEEEERQRGNFPDRFSGHQFPNYSSELNVNALLLGDSALYLCASSLTAQFEKLFFGSGTQLSVL.

The chain joins TRBV29-1 to TRBJ1-2, with 8 bases lining up with TRBD1. The germline V gene encodes CDR1 SQVTM and CDR2 ANQGSEA. V lost 6 bases, J lost 0 bases, and 12 bases stayed unmatched. CDR3 length: 16 amino acids. CDR3 protein: CSVDRVLGPSNYGYTF. Here the CDR3 DNA reads TGCAGCGTGGACAGGGTTCTAGGGCCCTCTAACTATGGCTACACCTTC.

The table lists this clone with a count of one. The chain recombines TRBV15 with TRBJ2-2, with no clear D. Germline assignment: CDR1 LNHNV and CDR2 YYDKDF (reference sequence). The length of the CDR3 is 13 residues. Deletions cut 3 bases from V and 7 bases from J, with 9 bases between. CDR3 bases: TGTGCCACCAGCAGCGATCAGAACGGGGAGCTGTTTTTT. It is translated as CATSSDQNGELFF.

The chain recombines TRBV6-4 with TRBJ1-5; TRBD1 might be the D (6 bases). The CDR3 covers 16 residues. Germline CDR1 is MRHNA and CDR2 is SNTAGT. Trimming pared 5 bases from V and 0 bases from J, leaving 14 bases between. Written as DNA, the CDR3 is TGTGCCAGCAGTCGCAACAGGGTAATTAGCAATCAGCCCCAGCATTTT. Its translation: CASSRNRVISNQPQHF.

The chain joins TRBV9 to TRBJ1-1, with D unclear. Germline V gene data show CDR1 as SGDLS and CDR2 as YYNGEE. V lost 4 bases and J lost 1, with 17 bases in between. CDR3 length: 16 amino acids. CDR3 protein: CASSPPIASGNTEAFF. CDR3 bases: TGTGCCAGCAGCCCCCCCATAGCGTCCGGGAACACTGAAGCTTTCTTT.

The chain has TRBV10-3 and TRBJ1-2; 8 bases agree with TRBD1. This CDR3 contains 12 residues. V gave up 7 bases and J gave up 8 bases; unmatched junction bases: 6. CDR1 is ENHRY, CDR2 SYGVKD, per germline. CDR3 DNA sequence: TGTGCCATCACAGGACAGGGAATAGGCTACACCTTC. Translating gives CAITGQGIGYTF.

This chain uses TRBV5-4 with TRBJ2-1; no clear D. CDR1 is SGHNT, CDR2 YYREEE, per germline (reference sequence). The germline V and J ends were trimmed by 1 base and 2 bases, with 7 bases remaining between them. There are 14 residues in the CDR3. CDR3 in DNA: TGTGCCAGCAGCTTGTGGCAGACCTACAATGAGCAGTTCTTC. Translation: CASSLWQTYNEQFF.

This sequence joins TRBV4-2 and TRBJ2-7, with a tentative D call TRBD1 (6 bases). The CDR3 length is 16 residues. Trimming took off 0 bases at V and 4 bases at J, with 16 bases between the two ends. Germline V lookup: CDR1 LGHNA, CDR2 YNFKEQ. The CDR3 nucleotides read TGTGCCAGCAGCCAAGAGGTGGGCAGGCAGGGGTACGAGCAGTACTTC. It yields the protein CASSQEVGRQGYEQYF.

The rearrangement uses TRBV6-6 and TRBJ2-7; tentatively, D is TRBD1 (5 bases). Germline CDR1 MNHNY, CDR2 SVGAGI (reference sequence). The CDR3 is made up of 13 amino acids. Deletions cut 5 bases from V and 6 bases from J, with 14 bases between. CDR3 loop: CASSPGSHSEQYF. DNA of the CDR3: TGTGCCAGCAGTCCAGGGTCCCACTCCGAGCAGTACTTC.